This T cell receptor beta chain was documented in a study of early T cells in non-severe SARS-CoV-2 infection. In the study overall: Investigators sequenced bulk RNA drawn from unsorted whole blood, and chains remained unpaired.

Only a few counts were recorded for this clonotype. What it recognizes is unknown. The TCR library protocol attached unique molecular identifiers to the individual cDNA molecules. MiXCR, applied by TCRdb to the 5' RACE reads, yields one record per CDR3 protein. The data show approximately 60,000 distinct CDR3 sequences, roughly 8.2% seen once. Findings and limits, study-wide: Database matching using VDJdb favored anti-spike CD8 responses, with private and CD4 specificities left missing.

The CDR3 contains 12 residues. V dropped 3 bases and J dropped 3 bases, with 3 bases sitting between them. CDR1 is SGHDN, CDR2 FVKESK, per germline. The V and J genes are TRBV14 and TRBJ2-1; no definite D call. The origin of this receptor is an adult who was a healthcare worker with PCR-confirmed SARS-CoV-2 infection or an uninfected control (not recorded which). This sample comprised whole blood, obtained at baseline. The CDR3 protein is CASSQYYNEQFF. In nucleotides, the CDR3 is TGTGCCAGCAGCCAGTACTACAATGAGCAGTTCTTC. Using reference TRBV14 and TRBJ2-1 for the parts outside the CDR3, the full variable domain is EAGVTQFPSHSVIEKGQTVTLRCDPISGHDNLYWYRRVMGKEIKFLLHFVKESKQDESGMPNNRFLAERTGGTYSTLKVQPAELEDSGVYFCASSQYYNEQFFGPGTRLTVL.